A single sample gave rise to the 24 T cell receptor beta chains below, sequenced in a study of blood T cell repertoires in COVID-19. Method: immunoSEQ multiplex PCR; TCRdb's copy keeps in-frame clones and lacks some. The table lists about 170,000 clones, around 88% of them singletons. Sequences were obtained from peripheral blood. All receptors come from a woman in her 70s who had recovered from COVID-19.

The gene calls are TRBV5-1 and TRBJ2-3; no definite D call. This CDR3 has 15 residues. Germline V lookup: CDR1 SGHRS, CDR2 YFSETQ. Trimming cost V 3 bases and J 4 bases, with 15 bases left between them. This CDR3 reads CASSSGLFRADTQYF. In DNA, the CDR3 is TGCGCCAGCAGCTCTGGCCTTTTTCGGGCAGATACGCAGTATTTT.

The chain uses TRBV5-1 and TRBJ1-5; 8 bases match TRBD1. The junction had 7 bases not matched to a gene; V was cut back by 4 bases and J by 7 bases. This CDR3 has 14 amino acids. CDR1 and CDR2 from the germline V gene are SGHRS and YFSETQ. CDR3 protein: CASSPDRVGQPQHF. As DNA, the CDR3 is TGCGCCAGCAGCCCGGACAGGGTAGGGCAGCCCCAGCATTTT.

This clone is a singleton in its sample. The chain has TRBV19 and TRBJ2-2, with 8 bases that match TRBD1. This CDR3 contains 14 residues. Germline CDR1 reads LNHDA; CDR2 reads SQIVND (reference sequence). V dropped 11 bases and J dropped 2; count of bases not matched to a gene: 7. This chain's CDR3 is CASQGAFNTGELFF. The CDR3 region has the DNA TGTGCCTCGCAGGGGGCTTTCAACACCGGGGAGCTGTTTTTT.

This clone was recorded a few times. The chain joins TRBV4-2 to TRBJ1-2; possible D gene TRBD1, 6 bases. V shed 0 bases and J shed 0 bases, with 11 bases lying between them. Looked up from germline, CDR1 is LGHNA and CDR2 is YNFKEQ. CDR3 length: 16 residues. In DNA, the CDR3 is TGTGCCAGCAGCCAAGATGGGGCAGGGGCTAACTATGGCTACACCTTC. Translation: CASSQDGAGANYGYTF.

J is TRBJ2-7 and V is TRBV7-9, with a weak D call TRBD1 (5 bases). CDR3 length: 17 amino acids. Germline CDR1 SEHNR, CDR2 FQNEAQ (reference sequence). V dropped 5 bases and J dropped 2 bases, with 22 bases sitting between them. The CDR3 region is CASSLIPSGAEPYEQYF. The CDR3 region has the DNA TGTGCCAGCAGCCTTATACCTAGTGGGGCGGAACCCTACGAGCAGTACTTC.

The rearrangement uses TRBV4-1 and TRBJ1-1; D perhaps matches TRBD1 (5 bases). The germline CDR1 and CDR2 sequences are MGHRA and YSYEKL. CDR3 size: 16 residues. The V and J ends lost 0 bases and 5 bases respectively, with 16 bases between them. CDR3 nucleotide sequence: TGCGCCAGCAGCCAAGACCCCACTGGGGCGGGGACTGAAGCTTTCTTT. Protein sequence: CASSQDPTGAGTEAFF.

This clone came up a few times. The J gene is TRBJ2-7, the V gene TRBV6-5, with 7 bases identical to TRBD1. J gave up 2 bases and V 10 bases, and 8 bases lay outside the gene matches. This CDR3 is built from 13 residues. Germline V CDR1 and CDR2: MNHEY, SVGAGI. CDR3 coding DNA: TGTGCCACCGGGACAGCCGCACCCTACGAGCAGTACTTC. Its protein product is CATGTAAPYEQYF.

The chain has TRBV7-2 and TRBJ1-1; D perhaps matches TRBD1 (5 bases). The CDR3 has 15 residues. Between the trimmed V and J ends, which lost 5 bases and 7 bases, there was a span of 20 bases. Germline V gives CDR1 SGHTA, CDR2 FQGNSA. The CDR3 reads CASSPFGGGMVEAFF. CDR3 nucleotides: TGTGCCAGCAGCCCCTTTGGCGGGGGAATGGTTGAAGCTTTCTTT.

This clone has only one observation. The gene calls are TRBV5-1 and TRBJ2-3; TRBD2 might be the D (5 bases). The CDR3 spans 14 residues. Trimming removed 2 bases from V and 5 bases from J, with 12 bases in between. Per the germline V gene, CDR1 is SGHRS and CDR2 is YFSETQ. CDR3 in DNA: TGCGCCAGCAGCTTACTTAGCCGGGGAGATACGCAGTATTTT. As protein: CASSLLSRGDTQYF.

CDR3 bases: TGTGCCAGCAGCCCGAACGGCGGGGAAGCTTTCTTT. It codes for CASSPNGGEAFF. V is TRBV6-5 and J is TRBJ1-1; D is undetermined. This CDR3 has 12 residues. The germline CDR1 and CDR2 sequences are MNHEY and SVGAGI. V was shortened by 6 bases and J by 8 bases, with 13 bases between the two germline ends.

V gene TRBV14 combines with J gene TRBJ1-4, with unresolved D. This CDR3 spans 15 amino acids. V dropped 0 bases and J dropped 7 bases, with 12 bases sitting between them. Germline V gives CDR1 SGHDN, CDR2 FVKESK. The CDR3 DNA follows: TGTGCCAGCAGCCAAGACCGACACCGGGGTGAAAAACTGTTTTTT. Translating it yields CASSQDRHRGEKLFF.

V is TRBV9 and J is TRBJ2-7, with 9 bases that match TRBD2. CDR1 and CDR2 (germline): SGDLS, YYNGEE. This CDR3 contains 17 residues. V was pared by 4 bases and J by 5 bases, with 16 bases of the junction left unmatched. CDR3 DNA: TGTGCCAGCAGCCCGAGGGGGGGTAGCGGGAGTCCCCACGAGCAGTACTTC. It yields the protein CASSPRGGSGSPHEQYF.

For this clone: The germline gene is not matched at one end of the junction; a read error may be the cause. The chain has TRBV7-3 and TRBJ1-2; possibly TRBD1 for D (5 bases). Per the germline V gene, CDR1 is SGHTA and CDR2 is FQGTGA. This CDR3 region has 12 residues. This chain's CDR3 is CASSPGRGVGPF. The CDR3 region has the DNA TGTGCCAGCAGCCCGGGCCGGGGGGTCGGACCCTTC.

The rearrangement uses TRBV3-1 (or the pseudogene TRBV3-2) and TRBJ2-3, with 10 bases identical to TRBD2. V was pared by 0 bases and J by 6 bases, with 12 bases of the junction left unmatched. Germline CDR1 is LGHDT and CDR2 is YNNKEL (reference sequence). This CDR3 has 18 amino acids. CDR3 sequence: CASSQDPRLAGAPDTQYF. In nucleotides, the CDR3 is TGTGCCAGCAGCCAAGACCCCAGGCTAGCGGGAGCCCCTGATACGCAGTATTTT.

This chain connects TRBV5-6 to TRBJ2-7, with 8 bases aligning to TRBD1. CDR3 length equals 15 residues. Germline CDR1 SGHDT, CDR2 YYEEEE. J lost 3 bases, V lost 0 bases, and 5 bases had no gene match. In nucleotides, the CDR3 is TGTGCCAGCAGCTTGGGACAGGGGATGATCTACGAGCAGTACTTC. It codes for CASSLGQGMIYEQYF.

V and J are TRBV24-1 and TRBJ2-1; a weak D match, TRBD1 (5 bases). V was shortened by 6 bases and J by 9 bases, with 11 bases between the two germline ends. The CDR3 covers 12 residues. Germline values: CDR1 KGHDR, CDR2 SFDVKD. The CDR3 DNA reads TGTGCCACCAGTCGGACCCAGGGTGAGCAGTTCTTC. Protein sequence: CATSRTQGEQFF.

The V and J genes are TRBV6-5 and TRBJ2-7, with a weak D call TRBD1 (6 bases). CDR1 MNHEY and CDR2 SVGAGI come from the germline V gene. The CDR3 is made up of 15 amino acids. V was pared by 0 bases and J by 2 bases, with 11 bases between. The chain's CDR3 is CASSYSRTAAYEQYF. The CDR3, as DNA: TGTGCCAGCAGTTACTCCCGGACAGCCGCCTACGAGCAGTACTTC.

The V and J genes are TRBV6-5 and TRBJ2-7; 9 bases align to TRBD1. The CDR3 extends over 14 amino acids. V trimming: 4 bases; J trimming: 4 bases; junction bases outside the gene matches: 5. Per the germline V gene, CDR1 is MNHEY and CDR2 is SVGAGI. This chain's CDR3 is CASSSPGQGYEQYF. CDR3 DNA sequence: TGTGCCAGCAGTTCCCCAGGACAGGGGTACGAGCAGTACTTC.

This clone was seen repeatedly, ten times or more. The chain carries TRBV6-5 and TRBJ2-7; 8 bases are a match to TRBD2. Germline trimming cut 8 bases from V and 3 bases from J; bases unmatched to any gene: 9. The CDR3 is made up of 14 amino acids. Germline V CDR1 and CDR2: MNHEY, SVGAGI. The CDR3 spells CASARERGLYEQYF. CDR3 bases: TGTGCCAGCGCTCGCGAGCGGGGGCTCTACGAGCAGTACTTC.

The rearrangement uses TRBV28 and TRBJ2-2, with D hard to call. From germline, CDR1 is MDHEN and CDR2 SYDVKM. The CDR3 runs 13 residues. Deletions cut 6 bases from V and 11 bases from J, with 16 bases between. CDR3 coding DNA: TGTGCCAGCAGCTCACTGGTCGGGTCCGAGCTGTTTTTT. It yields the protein CASSSLVGSELFF.

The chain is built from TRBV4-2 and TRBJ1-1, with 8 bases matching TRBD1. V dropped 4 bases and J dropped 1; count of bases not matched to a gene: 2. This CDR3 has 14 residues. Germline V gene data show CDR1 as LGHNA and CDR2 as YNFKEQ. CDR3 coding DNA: TGTGCCAGCAGCCGGGGGACAGGGAACACTGAAGCTTTCTTT. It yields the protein CASSRGTGNTEAFF.

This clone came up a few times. The CDR3 DNA follows: TGTGCCACCACACAGGCCACCACCAACTATGGCTACACCTTC. This translates into CATTQATTNYGYTF. The chain recombines TRBV2 with TRBJ1-2, with D perhaps TRBD1 (5 bases). CDR1 SNHLY and CDR2 FYNNEI come from the germline V gene. V was clipped by 10 bases and J by 2 bases, with 17 bases between them. This CDR3 is 14 amino acids long.

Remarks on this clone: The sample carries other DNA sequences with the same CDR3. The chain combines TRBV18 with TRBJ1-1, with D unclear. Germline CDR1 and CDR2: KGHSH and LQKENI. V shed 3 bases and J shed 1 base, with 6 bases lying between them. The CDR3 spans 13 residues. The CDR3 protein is CASSPFQNTEAFF. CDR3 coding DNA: TGTGCCAGCTCACCGTTCCAGAACACTGAAGCTTTCTTT. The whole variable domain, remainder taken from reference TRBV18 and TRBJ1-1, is NAGVMQNPRHLVRRRGQEARLRCSPMKGHSHVYWYRQLPEEGLKFMVYLQKENIIDESGMPKERFSAEFPKEGPSILRIQQVVRGDSAAYFCASSPFQNTEAFFGQGTRLTVV.

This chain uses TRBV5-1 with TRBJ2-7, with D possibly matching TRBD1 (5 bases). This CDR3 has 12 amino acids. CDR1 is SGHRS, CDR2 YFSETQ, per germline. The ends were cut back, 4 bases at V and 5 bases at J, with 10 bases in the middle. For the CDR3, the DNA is TGCGCCAGCAGCCCGCAGGGTAACGAGCAGTACTTC. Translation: CASSPQGNEQYF.